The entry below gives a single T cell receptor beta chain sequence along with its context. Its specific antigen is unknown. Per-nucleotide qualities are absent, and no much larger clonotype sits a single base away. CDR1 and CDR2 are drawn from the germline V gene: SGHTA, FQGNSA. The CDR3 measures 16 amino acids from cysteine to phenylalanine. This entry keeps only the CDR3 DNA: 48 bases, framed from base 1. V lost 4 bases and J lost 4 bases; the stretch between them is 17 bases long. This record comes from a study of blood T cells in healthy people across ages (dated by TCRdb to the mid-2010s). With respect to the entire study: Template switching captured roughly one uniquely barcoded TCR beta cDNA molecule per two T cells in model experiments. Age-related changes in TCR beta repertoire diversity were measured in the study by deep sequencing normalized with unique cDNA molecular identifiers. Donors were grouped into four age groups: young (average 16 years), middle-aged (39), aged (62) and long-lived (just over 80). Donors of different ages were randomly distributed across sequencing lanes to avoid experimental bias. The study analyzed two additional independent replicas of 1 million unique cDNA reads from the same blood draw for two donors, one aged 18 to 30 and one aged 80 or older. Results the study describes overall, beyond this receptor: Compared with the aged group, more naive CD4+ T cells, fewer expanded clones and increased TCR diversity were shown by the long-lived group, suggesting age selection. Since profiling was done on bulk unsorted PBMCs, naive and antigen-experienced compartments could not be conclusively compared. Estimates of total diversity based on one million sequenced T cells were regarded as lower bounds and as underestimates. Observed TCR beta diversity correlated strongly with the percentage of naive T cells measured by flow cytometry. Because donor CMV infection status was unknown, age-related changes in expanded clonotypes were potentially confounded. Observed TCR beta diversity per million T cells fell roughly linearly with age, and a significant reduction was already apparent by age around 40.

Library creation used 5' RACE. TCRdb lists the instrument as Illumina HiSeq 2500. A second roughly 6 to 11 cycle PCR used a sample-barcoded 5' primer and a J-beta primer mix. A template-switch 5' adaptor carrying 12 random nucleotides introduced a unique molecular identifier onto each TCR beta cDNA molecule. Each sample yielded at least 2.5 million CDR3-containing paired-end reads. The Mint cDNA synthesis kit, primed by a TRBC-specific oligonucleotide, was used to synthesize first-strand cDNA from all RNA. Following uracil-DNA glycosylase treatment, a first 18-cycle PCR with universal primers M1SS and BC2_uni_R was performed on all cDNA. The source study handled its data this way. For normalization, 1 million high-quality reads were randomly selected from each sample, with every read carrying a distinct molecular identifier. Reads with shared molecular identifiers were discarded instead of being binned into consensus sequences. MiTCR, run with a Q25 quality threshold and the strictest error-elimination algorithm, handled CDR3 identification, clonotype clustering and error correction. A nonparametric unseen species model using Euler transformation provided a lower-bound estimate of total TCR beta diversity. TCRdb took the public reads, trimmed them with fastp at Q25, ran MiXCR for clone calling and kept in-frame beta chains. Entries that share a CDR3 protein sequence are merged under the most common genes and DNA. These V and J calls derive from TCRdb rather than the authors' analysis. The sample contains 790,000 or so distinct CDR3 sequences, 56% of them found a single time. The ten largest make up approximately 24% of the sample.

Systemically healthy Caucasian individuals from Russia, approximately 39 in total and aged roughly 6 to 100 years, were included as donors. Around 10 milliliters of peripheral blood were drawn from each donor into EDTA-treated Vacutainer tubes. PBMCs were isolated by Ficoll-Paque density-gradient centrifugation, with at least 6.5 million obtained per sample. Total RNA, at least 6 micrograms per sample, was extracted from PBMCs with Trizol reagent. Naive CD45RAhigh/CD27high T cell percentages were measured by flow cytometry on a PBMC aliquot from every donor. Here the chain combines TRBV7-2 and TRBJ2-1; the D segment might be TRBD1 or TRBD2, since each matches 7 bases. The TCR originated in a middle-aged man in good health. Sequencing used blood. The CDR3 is CASSWGGGRGYNEQFF. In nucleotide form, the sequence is TGTGCCAGCAGCTGGGGGGGCGGCAGGGGGTACAATGAGCAGTTCTTC.